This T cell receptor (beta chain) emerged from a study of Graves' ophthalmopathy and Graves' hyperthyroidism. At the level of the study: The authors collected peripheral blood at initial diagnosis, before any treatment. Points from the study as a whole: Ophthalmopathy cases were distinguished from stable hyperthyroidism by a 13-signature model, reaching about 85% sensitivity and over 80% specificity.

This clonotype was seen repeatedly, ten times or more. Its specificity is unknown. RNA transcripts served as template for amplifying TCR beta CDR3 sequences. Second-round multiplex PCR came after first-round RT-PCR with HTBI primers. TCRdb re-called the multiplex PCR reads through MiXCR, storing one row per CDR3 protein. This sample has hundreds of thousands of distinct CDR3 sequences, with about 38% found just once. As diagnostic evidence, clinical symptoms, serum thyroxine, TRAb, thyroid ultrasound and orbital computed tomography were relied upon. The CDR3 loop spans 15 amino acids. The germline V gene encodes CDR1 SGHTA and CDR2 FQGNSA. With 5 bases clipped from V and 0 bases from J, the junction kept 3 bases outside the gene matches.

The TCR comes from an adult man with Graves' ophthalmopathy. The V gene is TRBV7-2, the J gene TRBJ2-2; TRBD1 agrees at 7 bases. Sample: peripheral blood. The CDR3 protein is CASSLGQPNTGELFF. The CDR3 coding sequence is TGTGCCAGCAGCCTGGGACAGCCGAACACCGGGGAGCTGTTTTTT.